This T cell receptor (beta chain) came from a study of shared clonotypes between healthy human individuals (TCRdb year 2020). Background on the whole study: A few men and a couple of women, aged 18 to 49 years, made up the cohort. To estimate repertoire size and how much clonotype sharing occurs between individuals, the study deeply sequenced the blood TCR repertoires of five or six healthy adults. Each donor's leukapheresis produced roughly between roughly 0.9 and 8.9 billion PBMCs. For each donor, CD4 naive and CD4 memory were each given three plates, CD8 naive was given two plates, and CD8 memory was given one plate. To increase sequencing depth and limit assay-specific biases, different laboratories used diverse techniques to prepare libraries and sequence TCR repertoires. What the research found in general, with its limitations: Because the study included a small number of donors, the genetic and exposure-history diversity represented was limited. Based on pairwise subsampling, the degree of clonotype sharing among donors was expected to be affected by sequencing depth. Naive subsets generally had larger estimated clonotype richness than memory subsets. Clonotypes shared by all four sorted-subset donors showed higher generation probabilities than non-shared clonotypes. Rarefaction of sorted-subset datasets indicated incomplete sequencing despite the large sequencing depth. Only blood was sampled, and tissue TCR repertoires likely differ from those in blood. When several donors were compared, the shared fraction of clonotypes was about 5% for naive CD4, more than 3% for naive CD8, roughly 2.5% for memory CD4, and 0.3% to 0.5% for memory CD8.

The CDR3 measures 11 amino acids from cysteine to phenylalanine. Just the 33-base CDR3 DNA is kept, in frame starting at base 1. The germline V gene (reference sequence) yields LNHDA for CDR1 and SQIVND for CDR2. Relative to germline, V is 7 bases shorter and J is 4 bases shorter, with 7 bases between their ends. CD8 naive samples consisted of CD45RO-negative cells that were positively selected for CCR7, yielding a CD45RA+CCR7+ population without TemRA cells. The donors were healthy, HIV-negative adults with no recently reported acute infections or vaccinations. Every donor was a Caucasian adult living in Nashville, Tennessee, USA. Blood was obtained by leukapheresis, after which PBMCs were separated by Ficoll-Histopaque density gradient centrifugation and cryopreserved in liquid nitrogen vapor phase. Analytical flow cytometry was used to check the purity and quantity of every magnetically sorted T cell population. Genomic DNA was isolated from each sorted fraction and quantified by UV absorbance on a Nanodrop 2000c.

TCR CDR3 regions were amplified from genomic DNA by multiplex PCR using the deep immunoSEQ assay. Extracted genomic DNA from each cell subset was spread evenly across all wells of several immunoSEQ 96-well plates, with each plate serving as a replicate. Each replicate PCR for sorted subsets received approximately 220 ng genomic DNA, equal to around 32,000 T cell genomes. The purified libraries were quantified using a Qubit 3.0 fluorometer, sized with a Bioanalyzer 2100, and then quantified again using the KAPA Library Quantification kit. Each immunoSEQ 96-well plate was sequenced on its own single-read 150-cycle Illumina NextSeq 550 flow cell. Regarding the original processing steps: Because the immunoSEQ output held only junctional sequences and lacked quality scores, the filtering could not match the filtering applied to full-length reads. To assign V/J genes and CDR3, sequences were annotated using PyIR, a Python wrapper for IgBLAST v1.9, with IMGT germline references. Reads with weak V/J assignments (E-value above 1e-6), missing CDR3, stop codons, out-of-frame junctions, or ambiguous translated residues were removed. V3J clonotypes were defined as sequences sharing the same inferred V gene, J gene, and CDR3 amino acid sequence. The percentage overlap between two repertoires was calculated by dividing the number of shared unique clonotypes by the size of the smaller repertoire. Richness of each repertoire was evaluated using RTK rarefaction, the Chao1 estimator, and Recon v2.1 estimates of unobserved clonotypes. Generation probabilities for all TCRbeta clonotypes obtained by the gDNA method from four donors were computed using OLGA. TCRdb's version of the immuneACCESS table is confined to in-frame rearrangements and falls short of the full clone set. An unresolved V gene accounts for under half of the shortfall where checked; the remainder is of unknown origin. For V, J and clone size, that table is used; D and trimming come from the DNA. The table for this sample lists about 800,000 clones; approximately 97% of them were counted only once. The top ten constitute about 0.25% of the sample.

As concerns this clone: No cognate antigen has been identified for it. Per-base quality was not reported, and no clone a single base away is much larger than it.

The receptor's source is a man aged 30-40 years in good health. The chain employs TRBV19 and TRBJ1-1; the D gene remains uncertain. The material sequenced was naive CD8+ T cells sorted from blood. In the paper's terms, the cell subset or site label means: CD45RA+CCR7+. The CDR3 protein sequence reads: CASNYGTEAFF. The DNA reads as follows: TGTGCCAGTAACTACGGCACTGAAGCTTTCTTT.